These 18 T cell receptor beta chains originate from one sample sequenced in a study of blood T cell repertoires in COVID-19. The protocol was immunoSEQ multiplex PCR, while the TCRdb copy is restricted to in-frame clones and leaves out a portion. The sample includes under 250,000 clones, roughly nine tenths of them seen just once. Sequencing was carried out using peripheral blood. The receptor set was obtained from a man aged 40-49 years with acute or convalescent COVID-19.

The J gene is TRBJ1-1, the V gene TRBV4-3; tentatively, D is TRBD1 (5 bases). Germline lookup yields CDR1 LGHNA and CDR2 YSLEER. The CDR3 runs to 14 residues. Trimming shortened V by 0 bases and J by 8 bases, and 13 bases separated the two germline ends. CDR3 region: CASSQDWQGGEAFF. DNA of the CDR3: TGCGCCAGCAGCCAAGATTGGCAGGGAGGCGAAGCTTTCTTT.

The V gene is TRBV27, the J gene TRBJ1-4; 9 nucleotides align to TRBD1. The CDR3 is 21 amino acids. CDR1 is MNHEY, CDR2 SMNVEV, per germline (reference sequence). J was trimmed by 1 base and V by 4 bases; bases with no gene match: 19. The CDR3 sequence is CASSSRPPQRGQGRTNEKLFF. In DNA form, the CDR3 reads TGTGCCAGCAGTTCCCGTCCTCCTCAGCGGGGACAGGGACGAACTAATGAAAAACTGTTTTTT.

The rearrangement links TRBV28 to TRBJ2-2; D is ambiguous. The ends were cut back, 1 base at V and 6 bases at J, with 3 bases in the middle. Germline assignment: CDR1 MDHEN and CDR2 SYDVKM. The CDR3 is made up of 12 amino acids. The CDR3: CASSLSPGELFF. The DNA of the CDR3 is TGTGCCAGCAGTTTATCTCCCGGGGAGCTGTTTTTT. Full variable domain (remainder filled in from reference TRBV28 and TRBJ2-2): DVKVTQSSRYLVKRTGEKVFLECVQDMDHENMFWYRQDPGLGLRLIYFSYDVKMKEKGDIPEGYSVSREKKERFSLILESASTNQTSMYLCASSLSPGELFFGEGSRLTVL.

The chain joins TRBV5-1 to TRBJ2-1; the match to TRBD2 covers 12 bases. Per the germline V gene, CDR1 is SGHRS and CDR2 is YFSETQ. V lost 4 bases to trimming and J lost 6 bases; unmatched junction nucleotides: 5. The CDR3 contains 15 residues. This CDR3 reads CASSATSGRGNEQFF. For the CDR3, the DNA is TGCGCCAGCAGCGCGACTAGCGGGAGAGGCAATGAGCAGTTCTTC.

The chain's CDR3 is CASSLNWDRAGGGELFF. CDR3 sequence (DNA): TGTGCCAGCAGTCTTAACTGGGACAGGGCGGGAGGCGGGGAGCTGTTTTTT. The chain joins TRBV27 to TRBJ2-2, with D perhaps matching TRBD1 (9 bases). Trimming cost V 5 bases and J 7 bases, with 23 bases left between them. The CDR3 spans 17 residues. Germline V lookup: CDR1 MNHEY, CDR2 SMNVEV (reference sequence).

A single count supports this clone. This chain's CDR3 is CASSFPPQETQYF. For the CDR3, the DNA is TGTGCCAGCAGCTTCCCCCCGCAGGAGACCCAGTACTTC. The V call is TRBV7-9, the J call TRBJ2-5; D remains ambiguous. Germline V gives CDR1 SEHNR, CDR2 FQNEAQ (reference sequence). CDR3 length equals 13 residues. The V and J ends lost 3 bases and 5 bases respectively, with 10 bases between them.

This clone has ten or more counts. V usage is TRBV27 and J usage is TRBJ2-2; TRBD2 agrees at 12 bases. This CDR3 contains 17 residues. Germline assignment: CDR1 MNHEY and CDR2 SMNVEV (reference sequence). V was pared by 3 bases and J by 7 bases, with 9 bases of the junction left unmatched. The CDR3 nucleotides are TGTGCCAGCAGTTTTCTGCTAGCGGGGGGGCGAGGCGGGGAGCTGTTTTTT. Residues: CASSFLLAGGRGGELFF.

The gene calls are TRBV7-2 and TRBJ2-1, with TRBD2 matching over 8 bases. This CDR3 region has 15 residues. Germline CDR1 reads SGHTA; CDR2 reads FQGNSA. V shed 2 bases, J shed 8 bases, and the junction held 8 bases outside the gene matches. CDR3 coding DNA: TGTGCCAGCAGCTTAAGGCGGGGGGCCCCCCATGAGCAGTTCTTC. It specifies CASSLRRGAPHEQFF. The whole variable domain, remainder taken from reference TRBV7-2 and TRBJ2-1, is GAGVSQSPSNKVTEKGKDVELRCDPISGHTALYWYRQSLGQGLEFLIYFQGNSAPDKSGLPSDRFSAERTGGSVSTLTIQRTQQEDSAVYLCASSLRRGAPHEQFFGPGTRLTVL.

The CDR3 sequence is CASSRTPSLDSPLHF. Written as DNA, the CDR3 is TGTGCCAGCAGCAGAACACCCAGCCTAGATTCACCCCTCCACTTT. The chain combines TRBV7-9 with TRBJ1-6; D ambiguous. From germline, CDR1 is SEHNR and CDR2 FQNEAQ (reference sequence). The ends were cut back, 5 bases at V and 8 bases at J, with 16 bases in the middle. CDR3 length: 15 residues.

The chain recombines TRBV18 with TRBJ2-7; 7 bases fit TRBD1. The CDR3 runs 16 residues. With V trimmed by 4 bases and J by 2 bases, 11 bases remained unmatched. Per the germline V gene, CDR1 is KGHSH and CDR2 is LQKENI. The CDR3, as DNA: TGTGCCAGCTCACTAATTAGCGAGGGGGCCCCCTACGAGCAGTACTTC. This codes for CASSLISEGAPYEQYF.

The chain uses TRBV4-2 and TRBJ1-4; D possibly corresponds to TRBD1 (6 bases). There are 18 residues in the CDR3. Between the trimmed V and J ends, which lost 0 bases and 3 bases, there was a span of 17 bases. CDR1 and CDR2 from the germline V gene are LGHNA and YNFKEQ. In DNA, the CDR3 is TGTGCCAGCAGCCAAGATCCATGGGGAGGGGGTGCTAATGAAAAACTGTTTTTT. This translates into CASSQDPWGGGANEKLFF.

The chain is built from TRBV28 and TRBJ2-3, with unresolved D. Trimming shortened V by 2 bases and J by 3 bases, and 15 bases separated the two germline ends. The CDR3 runs to 16 residues. The germline V gene has CDR1 MDHEN and CDR2 SYDVKM. CDR3 sequence: CASSLTPRLGTDTQYF. The CDR3 DNA reads as TGTGCCAGCAGTTTAACCCCTAGATTGGGTACAGATACGCAGTATTTT.

The chain combines TRBV7-2 with TRBJ1-2; no clear D. The V gene lost 1 base and the J gene lost 5 bases, with 14 bases spanning the gap. Germline lookup yields CDR1 SGHTA and CDR2 FQGNSA. This CDR3 spans 15 amino acids. The DNA of the CDR3 is TGTGCCAGCAGCTTAGGGGGTGAGCGGGCGTATGGCTACACCTTC. The encoded protein is CASSLGGERAYGYTF.

This chain connects TRBV5-1 to TRBJ2-3; 8 bases line up with TRBD2. V lost 6 bases to trimming and J lost 3 bases; unmatched junction nucleotides: 9. The CDR3 loop spans 15 amino acids. Germline-derived CDR1 and CDR2 are SGHRS and YFSETQ. The CDR3 protein is CASMMGPGGTDTQYF. CDR3 DNA: TGCGCCAGCATGATGGGCCCGGGAGGGACAGATACGCAGTATTTT. The full variable domain, in which reference TRBV5-1 and TRBJ2-3 provide the parts outside the CDR3, is KAGVTQTPRYLIKTRGQQVTLSCSPISGHRSVSWYQQTPGQGLQFLFEYFSETQRNKGNFPGRFSGRQFSNSRSEMNVSTLELGDSALYLCASMMGPGGTDTQYFGPGTRLTVL.

This clone was recorded a few times. The chain carries TRBV6-1 and TRBJ2-3; 9 nucleotides match TRBD1. The CDR3 covers 14 residues. V gave up 3 bases and J gave up 3 bases; unmatched junction bases: 1. The germline V gene encodes CDR1 MNHNS and CDR2 SASEGT. DNA for the CDR3: TGTGCCAGCAGTGAGACAGGGGGGACAGATACGCAGTATTTT. This codes for CASSETGGTDTQYF.

J is TRBJ1-3 and V is TRBV3-1 (or the pseudogene TRBV3-2); 8 bases agree with TRBD1. Trimming took 4 bases from V and 4 from J; bases not matched to a gene: 6. CDR1 and CDR2 (germline): LGHDT, YNNKEL (reference sequence). The CDR3 is 15 residues long. CDR3 protein: CASSRRGREGNTIYF. In DNA, the CDR3 is TGTGCCAGCAGCCGCAGGGGGCGCGAGGGAAACACCATATATTTT.

The V gene is TRBV7-7, the J gene TRBJ2-5; 10 bases are shared with TRBD1. The V gene end was trimmed by 0 bases and the J gene end by 5 bases; junction bases not matched to a gene: 3. Germline V gene lookup returns CDR1 SSHAT and CDR2 FNYEAQ (reference sequence). The CDR3 loop spans 15 amino acids. CDR3 DNA sequence: TGTGCCAGCAGCTTAGCCCCGACAGGGGGCGAGACCCAGTACTTC. Translation: CASSLAPTGGETQYF.

This chain connects TRBV19 to TRBJ2-7; 9 bases map to TRBD1. The CDR3 is made up of 16 amino acids. Germline assignment: CDR1 LNHDA and CDR2 SQIVND (reference sequence). V was clipped by 4 bases and J by 6 bases; unmatched bases: 13. CDR3 in amino acids: CASSTLNRGLTSEQYF. For the CDR3, the DNA is TGTGCCAGTAGTACCCTCAACAGGGGGCTGACTTCCGAGCAGTACTTC. Complete variable domain (other parts from reference TRBV19 and TRBJ2-7): DGGITQSPKYLFRKEGQNVTLSCEQNLNHDAMYWYRQDPGQGLRLIYYSQIVNDFQKGDIAEGYSVSREKKESFPLTVTSAQKNPTAFYLCASSTLNRGLTSEQYFGPGTRLTVT.